This T cell receptor beta chain was obtained from a study of identical twins. Study outcomes and limitations: Out-of-frame TCR alpha sharing in monozygotic twins exceeded recombination model predictions.

cDNA molecules carried unique molecular identifiers, and template switching added a universal primer site. TCRdb processed the 5' RACE reads anew with MiXCR; each CDR3 protein has one entry. The data hold some 1,700,000 distinct CDR3 sequences, with around a third observed a single time. The V gene lost 8 bases and the J gene lost 6 bases, with 16 bases spanning the gap. The CDR3 covers 14 residues. Per germline, CDR1 LGHDT and CDR2 YNNKEL (reference sequence). Concerning this clonotype itself: Its antigen remains unidentified.

The V gene is TRBV3-1, the J gene TRBJ2-2; D not certain. The sample was cord blood. This receptor was taken from a newborn girl in good health. The CDR3: CASAVFEDAGELFF. The CDR3 region has the DNA TGTGCCAGCGCCGTTTTCGAGGACGCCGGGGAGCTGTTTTTT.